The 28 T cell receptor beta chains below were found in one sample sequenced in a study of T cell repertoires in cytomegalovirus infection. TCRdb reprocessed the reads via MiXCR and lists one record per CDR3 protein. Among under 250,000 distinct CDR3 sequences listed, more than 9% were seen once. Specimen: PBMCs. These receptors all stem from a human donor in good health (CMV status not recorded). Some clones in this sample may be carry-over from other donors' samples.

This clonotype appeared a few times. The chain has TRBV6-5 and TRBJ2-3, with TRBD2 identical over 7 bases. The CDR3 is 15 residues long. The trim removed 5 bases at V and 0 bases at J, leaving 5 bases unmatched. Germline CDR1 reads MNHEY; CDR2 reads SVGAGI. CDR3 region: CASSQLAESTDTQYF. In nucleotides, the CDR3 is TGTGCCAGCAGTCAGCTAGCGGAGAGCACAGATACGCAGTATTTT.

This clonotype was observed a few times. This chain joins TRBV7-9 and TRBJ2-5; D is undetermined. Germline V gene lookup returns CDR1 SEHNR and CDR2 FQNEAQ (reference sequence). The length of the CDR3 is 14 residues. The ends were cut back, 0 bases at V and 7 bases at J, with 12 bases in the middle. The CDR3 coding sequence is TGTGCCAGCAGCTTAGCCACGGCGGTAGGGACCCAGTACTTC. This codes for CASSLATAVGTQYF.

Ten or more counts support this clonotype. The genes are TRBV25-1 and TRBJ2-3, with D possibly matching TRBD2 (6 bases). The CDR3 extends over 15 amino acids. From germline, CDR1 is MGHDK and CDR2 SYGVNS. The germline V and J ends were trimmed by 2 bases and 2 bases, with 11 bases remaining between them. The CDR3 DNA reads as TGTGCCAGCAGTGAAGGAGGGGCTTTCACAGATACGCAGTATTTT. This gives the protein CASSEGGAFTDTQYF.

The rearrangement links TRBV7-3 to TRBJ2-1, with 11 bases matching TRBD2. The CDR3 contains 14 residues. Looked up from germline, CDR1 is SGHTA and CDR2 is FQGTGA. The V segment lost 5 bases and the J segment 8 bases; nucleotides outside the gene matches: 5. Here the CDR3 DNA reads TGTGCCAGCAGCCCCCTAGCGGGAGGCGATGAGCAGTTCTTC. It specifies CASSPLAGGDEQFF.

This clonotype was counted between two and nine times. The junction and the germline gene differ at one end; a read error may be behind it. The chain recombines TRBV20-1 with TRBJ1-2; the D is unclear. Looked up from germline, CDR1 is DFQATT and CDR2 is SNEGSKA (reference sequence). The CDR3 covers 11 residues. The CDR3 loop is CSAKELYGYTF. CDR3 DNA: TGCAGCGCTAAGGAGCTCTATGGCTACACCTTC.

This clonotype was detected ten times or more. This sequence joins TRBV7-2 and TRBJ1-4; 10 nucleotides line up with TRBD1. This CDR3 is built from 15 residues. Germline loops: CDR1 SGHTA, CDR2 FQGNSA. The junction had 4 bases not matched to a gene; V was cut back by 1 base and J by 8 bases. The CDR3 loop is CASSLVTGQGEKLFF. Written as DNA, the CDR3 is TGTGCCAGCAGCTTAGTAACGGGACAGGGGGAAAAACTGTTTTTT.

The CDR3 loop reads CASSPGTGVTGELFF. The DNA for the CDR3 is TGTGCCAGCAGTCCCGGGACAGGGGTCACCGGGGAGCTGTTTTTT. J is TRBJ2-2 and V is TRBV12-3 or TRBV12-4, with 10 bases aligning to TRBD1. The CDR3 spans 15 residues. Unmatched junction bases numbered 4, after V lost 5 bases and J lost 4 bases.

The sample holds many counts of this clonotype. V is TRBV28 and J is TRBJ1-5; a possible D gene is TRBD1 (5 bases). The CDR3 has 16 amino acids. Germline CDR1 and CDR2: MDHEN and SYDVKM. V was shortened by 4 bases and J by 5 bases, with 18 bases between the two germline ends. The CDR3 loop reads CASSSPRDRVYQPQHF. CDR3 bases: TGTGCCAGCAGTTCGCCCCGGGACCGGGTATATCAGCCCCAGCATTTT.

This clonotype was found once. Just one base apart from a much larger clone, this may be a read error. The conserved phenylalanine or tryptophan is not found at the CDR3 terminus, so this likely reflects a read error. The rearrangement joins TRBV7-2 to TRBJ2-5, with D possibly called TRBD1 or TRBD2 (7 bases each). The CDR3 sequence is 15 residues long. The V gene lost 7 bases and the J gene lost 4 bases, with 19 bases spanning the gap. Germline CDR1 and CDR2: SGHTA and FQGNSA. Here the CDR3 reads CASTLGRGGPETQYL. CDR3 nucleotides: TGTGCCAGCACCTTGGGCAGGGGGGGTCCAGAGACCCAGTACCTC.

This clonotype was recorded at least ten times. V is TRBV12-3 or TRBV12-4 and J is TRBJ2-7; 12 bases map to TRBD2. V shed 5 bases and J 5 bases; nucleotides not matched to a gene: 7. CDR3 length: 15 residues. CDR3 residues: CASSRGLAGRHEQYF. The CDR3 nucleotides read TGTGCCAGCAGTCGAGGACTAGCGGGACGCCACGAGCAGTACTTC.

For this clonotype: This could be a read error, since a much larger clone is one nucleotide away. The CDR3 sequence is CASSHQLGAGANVLTF. Here the CDR3 DNA reads TGTGCCAGCAGCCATCAACTCGGGGCTGGGGCCAACGTCCTGACTTTC. The V call is TRBV6-4, the J call TRBJ2-6, with D perhaps TRBD2 (5 bases). Germline V gives CDR1 MRHNA, CDR2 SNTAGT. The CDR3 contains 16 residues. Deletions cut 6 bases from V and 2 bases from J, with 14 bases between.

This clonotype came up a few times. The DNA for the CDR3 is TGTGCCAGTAGTCGGGACACCTTCTCCTACGAGCAGTACTTC. Translation: CASSRDTFSYEQYF. The gene calls are TRBV19 and TRBJ2-7; D might be TRBD1 (6 bases). The germline V gene has CDR1 LNHDA and CDR2 SQIVND (reference sequence). This CDR3 is built from 14 residues. V lost 5 bases and J 0 bases, leaving 11 bases between the germline ends. The entire variable domain, with the rest obtained from reference TRBV19 and TRBJ2-7, is as follows: DGGITQSPKYLFRKEGQNVTLSCEQNLNHDAMYWYRQDPGQGLRLIYYSQIVNDFQKGDIAEGYSVSREKKESFPLTVTSAQKNPTAFYLCASSRDTFSYEQYFGPGTRLTVT.

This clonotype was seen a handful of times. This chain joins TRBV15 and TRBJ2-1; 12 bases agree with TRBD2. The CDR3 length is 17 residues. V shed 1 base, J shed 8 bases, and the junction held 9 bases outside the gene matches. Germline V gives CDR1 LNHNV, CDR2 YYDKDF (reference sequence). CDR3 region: CATSRGTLAGGKDEQFF. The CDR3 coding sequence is TGTGCCACCAGCAGAGGCACCCTAGCGGGGGGGAAAGATGAGCAGTTCTTC.

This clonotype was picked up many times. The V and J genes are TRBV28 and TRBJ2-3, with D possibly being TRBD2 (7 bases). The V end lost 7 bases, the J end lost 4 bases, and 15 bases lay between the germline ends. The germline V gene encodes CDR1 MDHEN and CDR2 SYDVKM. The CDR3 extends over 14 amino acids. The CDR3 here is CASNLRGGADTQYF. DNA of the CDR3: TGTGCCAGCAACCTGAGGGGGGGCGCAGATACGCAGTATTTT.

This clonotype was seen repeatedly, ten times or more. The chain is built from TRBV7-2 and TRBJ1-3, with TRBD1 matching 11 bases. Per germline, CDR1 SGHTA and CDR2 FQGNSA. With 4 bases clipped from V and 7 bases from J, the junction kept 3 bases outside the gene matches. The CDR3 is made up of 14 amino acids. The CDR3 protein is CASSSRDRGNTIYF. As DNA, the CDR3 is TGTGCCAGCAGCTCCAGGGACAGGGGGAACACCATATATTTT.

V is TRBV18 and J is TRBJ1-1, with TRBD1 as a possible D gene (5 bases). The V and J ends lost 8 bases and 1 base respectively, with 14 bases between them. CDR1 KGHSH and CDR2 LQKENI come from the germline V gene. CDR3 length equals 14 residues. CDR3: CASTRDGTNTEAFF. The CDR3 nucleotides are TGTGCCAGCACCCGGGACGGGACGAACACTGAAGCTTTCTTT.

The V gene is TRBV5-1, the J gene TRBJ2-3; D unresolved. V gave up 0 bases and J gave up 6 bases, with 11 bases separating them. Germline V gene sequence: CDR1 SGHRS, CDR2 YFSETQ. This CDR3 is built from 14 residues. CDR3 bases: TGCGCCAGCAGCTTGGACAACCCTCGGGATACGCAGTATTTT. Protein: CASSLDNPRDTQYF. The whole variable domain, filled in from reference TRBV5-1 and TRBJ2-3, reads KAGVTQTPRYLIKTRGQQVTLSCSPISGHRSVSWYQQTPGQGLQFLFEYFSETQRNKGNFPGRFSGRQFSNSRSEMNVSTLELGDSALYLCASSLDNPRDTQYFGPGTRLTVL.

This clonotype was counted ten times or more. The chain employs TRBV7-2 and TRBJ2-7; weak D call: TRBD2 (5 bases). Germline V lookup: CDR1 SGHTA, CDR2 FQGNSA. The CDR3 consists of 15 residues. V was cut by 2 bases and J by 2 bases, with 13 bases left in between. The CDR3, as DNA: TGTGCCAGCAGCTTAATGCCGGGATCCCCCTACGAGCAGTACTTC. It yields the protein CASSLMPGSPYEQYF.

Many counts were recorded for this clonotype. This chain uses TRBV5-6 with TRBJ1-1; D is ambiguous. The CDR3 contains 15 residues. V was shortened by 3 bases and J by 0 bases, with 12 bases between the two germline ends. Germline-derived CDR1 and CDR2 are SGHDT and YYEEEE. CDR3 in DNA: TGTGCCAGCAGCTATCTTGGACGCATGAACACTGAAGCTTTCTTT. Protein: CASSYLGRMNTEAFF.

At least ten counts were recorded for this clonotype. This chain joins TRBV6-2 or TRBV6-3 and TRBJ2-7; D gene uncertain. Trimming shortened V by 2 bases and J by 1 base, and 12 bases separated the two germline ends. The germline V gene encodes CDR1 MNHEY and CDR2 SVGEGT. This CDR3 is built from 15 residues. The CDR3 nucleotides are TGTGCCAGCAGTTACGCGGCCACAGCTTCCTACGAGCAGTACTTC. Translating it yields CASSYAATASYEQYF.

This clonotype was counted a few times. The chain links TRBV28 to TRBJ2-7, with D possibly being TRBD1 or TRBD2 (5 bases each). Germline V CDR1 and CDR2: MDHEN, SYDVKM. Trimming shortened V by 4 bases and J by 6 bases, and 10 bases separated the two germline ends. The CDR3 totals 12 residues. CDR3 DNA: TGTGCCAGCAGTTCCCCCGGGGCCGAGCAGTACTTC. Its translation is CASSSPGAEQYF.

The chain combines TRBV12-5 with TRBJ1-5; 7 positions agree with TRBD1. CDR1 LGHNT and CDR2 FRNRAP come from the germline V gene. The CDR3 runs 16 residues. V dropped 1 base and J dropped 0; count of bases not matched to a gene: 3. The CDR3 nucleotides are TGTGCTAGTGGTTTGGGACAGGGAACTAGCAATCAGCCCCAGCATTTT. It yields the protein CASGLGQGTSNQPQHF.

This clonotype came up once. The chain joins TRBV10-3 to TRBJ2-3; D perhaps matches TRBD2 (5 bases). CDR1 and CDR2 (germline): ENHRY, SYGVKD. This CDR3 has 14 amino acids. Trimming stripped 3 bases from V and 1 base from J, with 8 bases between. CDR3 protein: CAISDSGGTDTQYF. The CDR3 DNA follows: TGTGCCATCAGTGATTCCGGGGGCACAGATACGCAGTATTTT.

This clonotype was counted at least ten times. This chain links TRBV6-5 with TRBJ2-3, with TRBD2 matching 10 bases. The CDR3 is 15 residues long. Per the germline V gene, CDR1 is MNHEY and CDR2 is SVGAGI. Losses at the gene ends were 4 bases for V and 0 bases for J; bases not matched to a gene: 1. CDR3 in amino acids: CASSSSGSSTDTQYF. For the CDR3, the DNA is TGTGCCAGCAGTTCTAGCGGGAGTAGCACAGATACGCAGTATTTT.

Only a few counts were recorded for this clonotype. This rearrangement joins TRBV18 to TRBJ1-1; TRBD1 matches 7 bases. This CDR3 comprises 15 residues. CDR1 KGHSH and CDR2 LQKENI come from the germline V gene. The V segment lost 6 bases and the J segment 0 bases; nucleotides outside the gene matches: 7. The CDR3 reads CASSMRDRVNTEAFF. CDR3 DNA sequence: TGTGCCAGCTCCATGAGGGACAGAGTGAACACTGAAGCTTTCTTT.

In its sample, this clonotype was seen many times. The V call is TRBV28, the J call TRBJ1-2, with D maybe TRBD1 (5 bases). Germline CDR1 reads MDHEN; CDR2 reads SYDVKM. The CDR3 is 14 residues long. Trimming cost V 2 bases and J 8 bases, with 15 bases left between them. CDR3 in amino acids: CASSLGWGGGGYTF. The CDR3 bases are TGTGCCAGCAGTTTAGGATGGGGGGGAGGCGGCTACACCTTC.

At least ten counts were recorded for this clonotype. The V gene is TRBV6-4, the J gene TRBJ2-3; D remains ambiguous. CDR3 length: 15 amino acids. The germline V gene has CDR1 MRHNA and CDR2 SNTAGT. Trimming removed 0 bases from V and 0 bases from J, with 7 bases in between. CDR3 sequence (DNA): TGTGCCAGCAGTGACTCGAAAAGTAGCACAGATACGCAGTATTTT. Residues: CASSDSKSSTDTQYF.

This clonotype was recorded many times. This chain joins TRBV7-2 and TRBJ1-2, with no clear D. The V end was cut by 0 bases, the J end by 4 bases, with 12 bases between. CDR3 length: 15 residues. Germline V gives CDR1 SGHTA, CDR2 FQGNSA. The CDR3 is CASSLATGQSYGYTF. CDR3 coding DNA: TGTGCCAGCAGCTTAGCCACCGGGCAGAGCTATGGCTACACCTTC.